Below are 18 T cell receptor beta chains sequenced from a single sample in a study of blood T cell repertoires in COVID-19. Profiling relied on immunoSEQ multiplex PCR, and the TCRdb table lists in-frame clones only, not all of them. The sample holds hundreds of thousands of clones; roughly 80% are singletons and the top ten take around 4.1%. Sequencing was done on a sample of PBMCs or T cells enriched from blood (not recorded which). All receptors derive from a man aged 30 to 39 with acute COVID-19.

This CDR3 reads CASSTGTSGRALTELFF. CDR3 nucleotides: TGTGCCAGCAGCACTGGGACTAGCGGGAGGGCTCTGACGGAGCTGTTTTTT. The chain links TRBV11-2 to TRBJ2-2; 16 bases line up with TRBD2. The CDR3 extends over 17 amino acids. V shed 5 bases, J shed 10 bases, and the junction held 10 bases outside the gene matches. In germline, CDR1 is SGHAT, CDR2 FQNNGV. Full variable domain (remainder filled in from reference TRBV11-2 and TRBJ2-2): EAGVAQSPRYKIIEKRQSVAFWCNPISGHATLYWYQQILGQGPKLLIQFQNNGVVDDSQLPKDRFSAERLKGVDSTLKIQPAKLEDSAVYLCASSTGTSGRALTELFFGEGSRLTVL.

J is TRBJ1-2 and V is TRBV29-1; 10 bases are a match to TRBD1. The ends lost 4 bases at V and 2 bases at J; junction bases unmatched: 1. This CDR3 is 13 amino acids long. The germline V gene encodes CDR1 SQVTM and CDR2 ANQGSEA. DNA of the CDR3: TGCAGCGTTGGGGGACAGGGGAACTATGGCTACACCTTC. Amino acids: CSVGGQGNYGYTF.

This chain connects TRBV24-1 to TRBJ2-3; D is ambiguous. This CDR3 has 12 amino acids. CDR1 and CDR2 (germline): KGHDR, SFDVKD. V lost 9 bases and J lost 6, with 12 bases in between. CDR3 bases: TGTGCCACCGCAGAACCCCCTGATACGCAGTATTTT. Translation: CATAEPPDTQYF.

This chain uses TRBV12-3 or TRBV12-4 with TRBJ1-1; a weak D match, TRBD1 (5 bases). Deletions cut 1 base from V and 2 bases from J, with 5 bases between. The CDR3 spans 13 residues. In DNA form, the CDR3 reads TGTGCCAGCAGTTTAGGGACAAACACTGAAGCTTTCTTT. It specifies CASSLGTNTEAFF.

The table lists this clone with a count of one. The chain recombines TRBV6-5 with TRBJ2-5; 8 nucleotides agree with TRBD1. In germline, CDR1 is MNHEY, CDR2 SVGAGI. V dropped 6 bases and J dropped 5; count of bases not matched to a gene: 8. There are 14 residues in the CDR3. CDR3 loop: CASRFQGARETQYF. The DNA of the CDR3 is TGTGCCAGCAGATTTCAGGGGGCGAGGGAGACCCAGTACTTC.

The V gene is TRBV12-3 or TRBV12-4, the J gene TRBJ1-2, with a possible D match to TRBD1 (6 bases). This CDR3 has 11 amino acids. The ends were cut back, 9 bases at V and 6 bases at J, with 11 bases in the middle. The CDR3 loop is CASTQGNGYTF. CDR3 DNA: TGTGCCAGTACGCAGGGGAATGGCTACACCTTC.

The V call is TRBV28, the J call TRBJ2-7; possible D gene TRBD2, 5 bases. The CDR3 sequence is 12 residues long. V gave up 8 bases and J gave up 7 bases, with 15 bases separating them. The germline V gene encodes CDR1 MDHEN and CDR2 SYDVKM. Here the CDR3 reads CASGSGPGEQYV. The CDR3 nucleotides read TGTGCCAGCGGAAGCGGTCCGGGGGAGCAGTACGTC.

The genes are TRBV5-6 and TRBJ2-7, with D possibly being TRBD2 (6 bases). V lost 2 bases to trimming and J lost 4 bases, with 19 bases between them. This CDR3 contains 16 residues. Germline CDR1 reads SGHDT; CDR2 reads YYEEEE. As DNA, the CDR3 is TGTGCCAGCAGCTTAAGCGGAGGGGACCCCCTGTACGAGCAGTACGTC. Translated, it gives CASSLSGGDPLYEQYV.

The chain joins TRBV7-6 to TRBJ1-4; 9 bases align to TRBD1. The germline V gene encodes CDR1 SGHVS and CDR2 FNYEAQ. The CDR3 extends over 16 amino acids. J lost 7 bases, V lost 1 base, and 7 bases had no gene match. The DNA of the CDR3 is TGTGCCAGCAGCTTAGTTTCGGGACAGGGAAGTGAAAAACTGTTTTTT. This sequence encodes CASSLVSGQGSEKLFF.

Concerning this clone itself: A far larger clone lies a single base away; this is likely a read error. This rearrangement joins TRBV5-4 to TRBJ2-3; 9 nucleotides match TRBD1. The CDR3 has 14 residues. V was pared by 4 bases and J by 5 bases, with 5 bases of the junction left unmatched. Germline CDR1 is SGHNT and CDR2 is YYREEE (reference sequence). The DNA of the CDR3 is TGTGCCAGCAGCCCGGGACAGGGCAGAGATACGCAGTATTTT. This sequence encodes CASSPGQGRDTQYF.

This clone was observed a single time. This sequence joins TRBV7-9 and TRBJ2-7; TRBD2 might be the D (7 bases). Germline V gene lookup returns CDR1 SEHNR and CDR2 FQNEAQ (reference sequence). The ends were cut back, 5 bases at V and 2 bases at J, with 13 bases in the middle. The CDR3 is made up of 14 amino acids. In DNA, the CDR3 is TGTGCCAGCAGCAGGTCGGGGGGCCCCTACGAGCAGTACGTC. Its protein is CASSRSGGPYEQYV.

The V and J genes are TRBV3-1 (or the pseudogene TRBV3-2) and TRBJ2-2; D gene uncertain. The CDR3 contains 13 residues. Germline loops: CDR1 LGHDT, CDR2 YNNKEL (reference sequence). Trimming stripped 1 base from V and 7 bases from J, with 7 bases between. CDR3 in DNA: TGTGCCAGCAGCCAAGGCCGCGGCGGGGAGCTGTTTTTT. Its protein product is CASSQGRGGELFF.

V and J are TRBV28 and TRBJ2-3; no clear D gene. V lost 3 bases to trimming and J lost 4 bases, with 8 bases between them. This CDR3 region has 13 residues. Germline assignment: CDR1 MDHEN and CDR2 SYDVKM. Here the CDR3 reads CASSFSLSDTQYF. Here the CDR3 DNA reads TGTGCCAGCAGTTTTTCCTTATCAGATACGCAGTATTTT.

The chain is built from TRBV5-4 and TRBJ2-6; TRBD1 is a possible D gene (5 bases). This CDR3 comprises 16 residues. V lost 5 bases to trimming and J lost 3 bases, with 15 bases between them. CDR1 is SGHNT, CDR2 YYREEE, per germline (reference sequence). CDR3 bases: TGTGCCAGCAGGGTGGTTCCCCAGGGTGGGGCCAACGTCCTGACTTTC. It is translated as CASRVVPQGGANVLTF. The variable domain in full, with the rest retrieved from reference TRBV5-4 and TRBJ2-6, is ETGVTQSPTHLIKTRGQQVTLRCSSQSGHNTVSWYQQALGQGPQFIFQYYREEENGRGNFPPRFSGLQFPNYSSELNVNALELDDSALYLCASRVVPQGGANVLTFGAGSRLTVL.

The chain links TRBV4-2 to TRBJ1-5; 7 bases are a match to TRBD1. The ends lost 1 base at V and 2 bases at J; junction bases unmatched: 5. The CDR3 runs 16 residues. Germline assignment: CDR1 LGHNA and CDR2 YNFKEQ. The CDR3, as DNA: TGTGCCAGCAGCCAAGGACAGGGCGCCGGCAATCAGCCCCAGCATTTT. This encodes CASSQGQGAGNQPQHF.

The chain is built from TRBV11-2 and TRBJ2-1, with D maybe TRBD1 (6 bases). From germline, CDR1 is SGHAT and CDR2 FQNNGV. V lost 7 bases and J lost 7, with 11 bases in between. The CDR3 spans 12 residues. The CDR3 region is CASTPTGNEQFF. CDR3 nucleotide sequence: TGTGCCAGCACCCCAACAGGGAATGAGCAGTTCTTC.

This clone showed up just a few times. The J gene is TRBJ2-1, the V gene TRBV5-4; 7 nucleotides agree with TRBD1. The CDR3 extends over 15 amino acids. In germline, CDR1 is SGHNT, CDR2 YYREEE (reference sequence). Trimming took 4 bases from V and 7 from J; bases not matched to a gene: 11. As DNA, the CDR3 is TGTGCCAGCAGCCTCGGGACAGCCTTGGGAAATGAGCAGTTCTTC. It encodes CASSLGTALGNEQFF.

J is TRBJ1-3 and V is TRBV12-3 or TRBV12-4; D uncertain. The CDR3 length is 13 residues. V lost 6 bases, J lost 8 bases, and 14 bases lay in between. Here the CDR3 reads CASSPQTGDTIYF. The CDR3 DNA sequence: TGTGCCAGCAGCCCTCAAACCGGGGACACCATATATTTT.